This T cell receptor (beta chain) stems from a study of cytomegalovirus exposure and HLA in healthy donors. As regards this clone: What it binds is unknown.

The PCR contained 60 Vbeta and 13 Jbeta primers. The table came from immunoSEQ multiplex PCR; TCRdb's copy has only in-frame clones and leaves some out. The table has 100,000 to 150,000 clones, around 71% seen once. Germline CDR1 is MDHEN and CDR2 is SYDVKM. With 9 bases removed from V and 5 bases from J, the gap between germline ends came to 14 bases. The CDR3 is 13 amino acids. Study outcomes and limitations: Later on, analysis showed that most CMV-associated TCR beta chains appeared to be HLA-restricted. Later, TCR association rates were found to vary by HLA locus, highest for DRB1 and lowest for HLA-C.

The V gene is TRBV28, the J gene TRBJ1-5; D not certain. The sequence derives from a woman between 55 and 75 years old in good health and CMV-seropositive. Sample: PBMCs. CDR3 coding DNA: TGTGCCAGTCATTCTCAGAGGGATCAGCCCCAGCATTTT. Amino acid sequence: CASHSQRDQPQHF.